What follows are 9 T cell receptor beta chains derived from one specimen sequenced in a study of somatic mutations in cytotoxic T cells in rheumatoid arthritis. Here immunoSEQ multiplex PCR was the method, and the copy in TCRdb shows in-frame clones only, minus some. The table includes some 15,000 clones, about 72% detected once. Material for sequencing was CD8+ T cells sorted from blood. These receptors were obtained from an adult with rheumatoid arthritis.

The CDR3 sequence is CASSLGAGGHTGELFF. Here the CDR3 DNA reads TGTGCCAGCAGCTTAGGGGCAGGGGGCCACACCGGGGAGCTGTTTTTT. The J gene is TRBJ2-2, the V gene TRBV7-9; the match to TRBD1 covers 8 bases. The CDR3 extends over 16 amino acids. In germline, CDR1 is SEHNR, CDR2 FQNEAQ (reference sequence). V lost 1 base and J lost 3; bases outside the gene matches: 4.

This chain uses TRBV6-1 with TRBJ2-7; D is perhaps TRBD1 or TRBD2 (5 bases each). The CDR3 contains 12 residues. CDR1 is MNHNS and CDR2 is SASEGT in the germline V gene. V was cut by 8 bases and J by 2 bases, with 10 bases left in between. The CDR3 nucleotides are TGTGCCAGCGGGGACGGACCCTACGAGCAGTACTTC. Translating gives CASGDGPYEQYF.

This clone appeared once. The chain joins TRBV12-5 to TRBJ2-1; no firm D call. The V end lost 1 base, the J end lost 3 bases, and 1 base lay between the germline ends. The CDR3 is made up of 12 amino acids. Germline loops: CDR1 LGHNT, CDR2 FRNRAP. CDR3 sequence reads: CASGLGYNEQFF. For the CDR3, the DNA is TGTGCTAGTGGTTTGGGCTACAATGAGCAGTTCTTC.

This chain uses TRBV7-9 with TRBJ2-2, with no clear D. Per germline, CDR1 SEHNR and CDR2 FQNEAQ (reference sequence). Trimming cost V 2 bases and J 2 bases, with 9 bases left between them. The CDR3 is 15 amino acids. CDR3 DNA sequence: TGTGCCAGCAGCTTACCGCGAGCTAACACCGGGGAGCTGTTTTTT. It specifies CASSLPRANTGELFF.

This clone appeared a single time. This sequence joins TRBV18 and TRBJ2-7; a weak D match, TRBD1 (6 bases). Trimming stripped 4 bases from V and 3 bases from J, with 13 bases between. Germline V gene lookup returns CDR1 KGHSH and CDR2 LQKENI. The CDR3 consists of 14 residues. Here the CDR3 reads CASSLPGTSYEQYF. The DNA for the CDR3 is TGTGCCAGCTCACTACCAGGGACAAGCTACGAGCAGTACTTC.

V gene TRBV5-6 combines with J gene TRBJ2-7, with TRBD1 matching over 8 bases. Germline CDR1 is SGHDT and CDR2 is YYEEEE. The length of the CDR3 is 12 residues. CDR3 in amino acids: CASSLNSGQAHV. The CDR3 nucleotides read TGTGCCAGCAGCTTGAACTCGGGACAGGCACACGTC.

This rearrangement joins TRBV27 to TRBJ1-5; no clear D. The germline V and J ends were trimmed by 6 bases and 1 base, with 10 bases remaining between them. This CDR3 comprises 14 residues. In germline, CDR1 is MNHEY, CDR2 SMNVEV (reference sequence). CDR3: CASRPLGSNQPQHF. The DNA for the CDR3 is TGTGCCAGCAGACCCCTAGGGAGCAATCAGCCCCAGCATTTT.

Only a few counts were recorded for this clone. The V call is TRBV25-1, the J call TRBJ1-1; tentative D call: TRBD1 (5 bases). Deletions cut 2 bases from V and 3 bases from J, with 13 bases between. The germline CDR1 and CDR2 sequences are MGHDK and SYGVNS. CDR3 length equals 15 residues. The CDR3 sequence: CASSEGRGDDTEAFF. CDR3 DNA sequence: TGTGCCAGCAGTGAAGGTCGAGGGGATGACACTGAAGCTTTCTTT. Together with reference TRBV25-1 and TRBJ1-1, the CDR3 gives the full variable domain: EADIYQTPRYLVIGTGKKITLECSQTMGHDKMYWYQQDPGMELHLIHYSYGVNSTEKGDLSSESTVSRIRTEHFPLTLESARPSHTSQYLCASSEGRGDDTEAFFGQGTRLTVV.

The rearrangement links TRBV19 to TRBJ2-1, with D perhaps TRBD1 (5 bases). CDR1 is LNHDA and CDR2 is SQIVND in the germline V gene (reference sequence). Trimming pared 3 bases from V and 0 bases from J, leaving 6 bases between. The CDR3 runs 14 residues. CDR3 in amino acids: CASSIRDSYNEQFF. The CDR3 DNA sequence: TGTGCCAGTAGTATCAGGGACTCCTACAATGAGCAGTTCTTC.